The entry below describes one TCR beta chain. Its antigen is still unknown. This specimen belongs to a study of T cell responses to AZD1222 COVID-19 vaccine. The ends lost 8 bases at V and 2 bases at J; junction bases unmatched: 13. Per the germline V gene, CDR1 is ENHRY and CDR2 is SYGVKD. The length of the CDR3 is 18 residues. The study, taken as a whole, reports: Donors were mostly white British, more females; clonal diversity possibly underestimated.

The protocol was immunoSEQ multiplex PCR, while the TCRdb copy is restricted to in-frame clones and leaves out a portion. The sample lists 150,000 to 200,000 clones; around 90% were seen once. J is TRBJ2-1 and V is TRBV10-3, with 12 bases aligning to TRBD1. The material sequenced was peripheral blood, taken on day 0 of AZD1222 vaccination. This receptor was obtained from an adult in good health. CDR3 coding DNA: TGTGCCATCGGACCTGGGACAGGGGGCATATCGGCCTACAATGAGCAGTTCTTC. Its protein product is CAIGPGTGGISAYNEQFF.